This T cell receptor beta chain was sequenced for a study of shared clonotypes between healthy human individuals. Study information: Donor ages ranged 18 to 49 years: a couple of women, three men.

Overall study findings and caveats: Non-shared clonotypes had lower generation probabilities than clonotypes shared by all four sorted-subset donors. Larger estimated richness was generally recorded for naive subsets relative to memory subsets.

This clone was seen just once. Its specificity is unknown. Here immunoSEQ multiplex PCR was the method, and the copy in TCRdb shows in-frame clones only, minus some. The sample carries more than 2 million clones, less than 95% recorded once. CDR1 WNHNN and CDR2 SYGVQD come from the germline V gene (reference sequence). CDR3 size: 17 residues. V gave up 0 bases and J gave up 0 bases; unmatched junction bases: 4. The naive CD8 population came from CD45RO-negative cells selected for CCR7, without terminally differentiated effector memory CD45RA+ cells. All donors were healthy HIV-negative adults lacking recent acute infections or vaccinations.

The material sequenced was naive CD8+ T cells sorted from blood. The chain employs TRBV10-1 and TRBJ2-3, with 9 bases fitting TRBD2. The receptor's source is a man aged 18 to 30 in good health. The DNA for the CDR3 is TGCGCCAGCAGTGAGTCGACTAGCGGACCTAGCACAGATACGCAGTATTTT. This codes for CASSESTSGPSTDTQYF.